The 27 T cell receptor beta chains listed next were all sequenced from one sample in a study of shared clonotypes between healthy human individuals. The data were produced by immunoSEQ multiplex PCR, yet TCRdb's version contains in-frame clones alone and is incomplete. Among about 2.3 million clones listed, 85% to 95% were seen once. What was sequenced was naive CD4+ T cells from PBMCs. Subset denoted: CD45RA+ positively selected. All receptors come from a man between 18 and 35 years old in good health. Some clones in this sample may be carry-over from other donors' samples.

This clone is a singleton in its sample. The chain is built from TRBV9 and TRBJ1-1; D perhaps matches TRBD1 (5 bases). This CDR3 region has 14 residues. Germline CDR1 reads SGDLS; CDR2 reads YYNGEE. The ends were cut back, 0 bases at V and 5 bases at J, with 11 bases in the middle. The CDR3 bases are TGTGCCAGCAGCGTAGCAGGGATAGCAACTGAAGCTTTCTTT. Its protein product is CASSVAGIATEAFF.

J is TRBJ2-5 and V is TRBV5-1; 13 nucleotides align to TRBD2. Germline V gives CDR1 SGHRS, CDR2 YFSETQ. This CDR3 is built from 16 residues. Trimming took 4 bases from V and 1 from J; bases not matched to a gene: 4. The CDR3 nucleotides read TGCGCCAGCAGCCATGGACTAGCGGGGGCCCAAGAGACCCAGTACTTC. Its protein product is CASSHGLAGAQETQYF.

The chain joins TRBV6-1 to TRBJ2-6; D is undetermined. Trimming left V 4 bases short and J 4 bases short, with 5 bases between. Germline lookup yields CDR1 MNHNS and CDR2 SASEGT. The CDR3 extends over 13 amino acids. The CDR3 region is CASSVAGANVLTF. The CDR3 nucleotides are TGTGCCAGCAGTGTTGCCGGGGCCAACGTCCTGACTTTC.

For this clone: It may be a read error: a sequence one base away is much more abundant. The sample carries other DNA sequences with the same CDR3. The gene calls are TRBV7-9 and TRBJ1-1; D remains ambiguous. Trimming took off 1 base at V and 1 base at J, with 4 bases between the two ends. Germline values: CDR1 SEHNR, CDR2 FQNEAQ (reference sequence). CDR3 size: 13 residues. The CDR3 DNA follows: TGTGCCAGCAGCTTAGAGGAGAACACTGAAGCTTTCTTT. As protein: CASSLEENTEAFF.

A note on this clone: In the same sample, other DNA sequences code for this CDR3. CDR3 DNA sequence: TGTGCCAGCAGCTTACTCAACACCGGGGAGCTGTTTTTT. It yields the protein CASSLLNTGELFF. V and J are TRBV7-3 and TRBJ2-2; no clear D gene. Germline lookup yields CDR1 SGHTA and CDR2 FQGTGA. This CDR3 has 13 amino acids. V lost 2 bases to trimming and J lost 2 bases, with 3 bases between them.

The chain couples TRBV6-1 to TRBJ2-3; tentative D call: TRBD2 (6 bases). Trimming removed 8 bases at V and 2 bases at J, with 17 bases between. Germline-derived CDR1 and CDR2 are MNHNS and SASEGT. The CDR3 has 15 residues. The CDR3 region is CASSMSSGYTDTQYF. Written as DNA, the CDR3 is TGTGCCAGCTCTATGAGTAGCGGATACACAGATACGCAGTATTTT.

Comment on this clone: This same CDR3 is encoded by further DNA sequences in the sample. DNA for the CDR3: TGTGCCAGCACCCTGGGGTACGAGCAGTACTTC. This sequence encodes CASTLGYEQYF. The chain employs TRBV6-5 and TRBJ2-7; D not resolved. The CDR3 has 11 amino acids. Between the trimmed V and J ends, which lost 7 bases and 4 bases, there was a span of 8 bases. Germline loops: CDR1 MNHEY, CDR2 SVGAGI.

V and J are TRBV15 and TRBJ1-5; D perhaps matches TRBD1 (5 bases). The CDR3 has 13 amino acids. Germline CDR1 reads LNHNV; CDR2 reads YYDKDF (reference sequence). Trimming removed 1 base from V and 6 bases from J, with 7 bases in between. CDR3 protein: CATSRGGRQPQHF. As DNA, the CDR3 is TGTGCCACCAGCAGAGGGGGCCGTCAGCCCCAGCATTTT.

The genes are TRBV5-4 and TRBJ1-1; TRBD1 agrees at 9 bases. The CDR3 is made up of 15 amino acids. CDR1 and CDR2 (germline): SGHNT, YYREEE (reference sequence). V dropped 4 bases and J dropped 7; count of bases not matched to a gene: 11. The DNA for the CDR3 is TGTGCCAGCAGCGCCTTAACAGGGGGCGCAGGTGAAGCTTTCTTT. Translation: CASSALTGGAGEAFF.

The rearrangement links TRBV7-8 to TRBJ1-2; D might be TRBD1 (5 bases). CDR3 length: 12 amino acids. V was shortened by 4 bases and J by 7 bases, with 10 bases between the two germline ends. Germline V lookup: CDR1 SGHVS, CDR2 FQNEAQ. The CDR3 coding sequence is TGTGCCAGCAGCTATACCGGGGCTGGCTACACCTTC. This translates into CASSYTGAGYTF.

The J gene is TRBJ1-1, the V gene TRBV28, with TRBD1 matching over 9 bases. The CDR3 is 15 residues long. V dropped 5 bases and J dropped 4; count of bases not matched to a gene: 8. CDR1 is MDHEN and CDR2 is SYDVKM in the germline V gene. The CDR3 spells CASSPIQGAGTEAFF. CDR3 in DNA: TGTGCCAGCAGTCCAATACAGGGGGCGGGCACTGAAGCTTTCTTT.

Here the CDR3 reads CASIPAVGGTEAFF. The CDR3 DNA reads TGCGCCAGCATCCCGGCCGTCGGCGGCACTGAAGCTTTCTTT. The V call is TRBV5-1, the J call TRBJ1-1; D is uncertain. Looked up from germline, CDR1 is SGHRS and CDR2 is YFSETQ. V lost 6 bases and J 4 bases, leaving 16 bases between the germline ends. The CDR3 contains 14 residues.

V and J are TRBV5-1 and TRBJ2-7, with 7 bases that match TRBD1. The length of the CDR3 is 14 residues. Germline CDR1 SGHRS, CDR2 YFSETQ. V shed 4 bases, J shed 0 bases, and the junction held 4 bases outside the gene matches. The CDR3 here is CASSPGQYSYEQYF. CDR3 DNA sequence: TGCGCCAGCAGCCCGGGACAGTACTCCTACGAGCAGTACTTC.

The genes are TRBV5-4 and TRBJ2-2; D is ambiguous. V lost 9 bases, J lost 4 bases, and 16 bases lay in between. CDR3 size: 14 residues. Germline-derived CDR1 and CDR2 are SGHNT and YYREEE (reference sequence). CDR3 nucleotides: TGTGCCATAAGTCTCTCCTCCTTCACCGGGGAGCTGTTTTTT. Its translation is CAISLSSFTGELFF.

This clone was observed once. CDR3 sequence: CASSLLGPGGYEQYF. The CDR3 DNA follows: TGTGCCAGCAGCTTGCTAGGACCGGGCGGCTACGAGCAGTACTTC. The V call is TRBV11-2, the J call TRBJ2-7; D is undetermined. Trimming removed 3 bases from V and 3 bases from J, with 15 bases in between. In germline, CDR1 is SGHAT, CDR2 FQNNGV. The CDR3 is 15 residues long.

The count of this clone is one. This chain joins TRBV5-1 and TRBJ2-7, with 9 bases fitting TRBD1. The germline gives CDR1 SGHRS, CDR2 YFSETQ. Germline trimming cut 0 bases from V and 6 bases from J; bases unmatched to any gene: 7. CDR3 size: 15 residues. The CDR3 nucleotides are TGCGCCAGCAGCTTGGAGACAGGGGGTTTTGGCGAGCAGTACTTC. Translation: CASSLETGGFGEQYF. Using reference TRBV5-1 and TRBJ2-7 for the parts outside the CDR3, the full variable domain is KAGVTQTPRYLIKTRGQQVTLSCSPISGHRSVSWYQQTPGQGLQFLFEYFSETQRNKGNFPGRFSGRQFSNSRSEMNVSTLELGDSALYLCASSLETGGFGEQYFGPGTRLTVT.

The V and J genes are TRBV19 and TRBJ1-2; D is unresolved. Per the germline V gene, CDR1 is LNHDA and CDR2 is SQIVND (reference sequence). The CDR3 consists of 15 residues. Trimming pared 10 bases from V and 2 bases from J, leaving 20 bases between. This CDR3 reads CATSTSHTENYGYTF. The CDR3 DNA reads as TGTGCCACCAGTACCTCCCACACAGAGAACTATGGCTACACCTTC.

About this clone: Other DNA sequences within the sample encode an identical CDR3. This rearrangement joins TRBV5-1 to TRBJ2-5, with D unclear. Trimming cost V 0 bases and J 2 bases, with 5 bases left between them. The CDR3 has 13 residues. Per germline, CDR1 SGHRS and CDR2 YFSETQ. The CDR3 sequence is CASSLVVQETQYF. CDR3 in DNA: TGCGCCAGCAGCTTGGTAGTACAAGAGACCCAGTACTTC.

The chain has TRBV11-2 and TRBJ1-3, with D perhaps TRBD1 (5 bases). V was cut by 4 bases and J by 2 bases, with 12 bases left in between. This CDR3 spans 15 amino acids. Germline CDR1 and CDR2: SGHAT and FQNNGV. The CDR3 reads CASSSHRDPGNTIYF. In DNA form, the CDR3 reads TGTGCCAGCAGCTCACATCGGGACCCTGGAAACACCATATATTTT.

For the CDR3, the DNA is TGTGCCAGCAGAATCCCTCCGGGACTAGCGGAGTACAATGAGCAGTTCTTC. Its protein product is CASRIPPGLAEYNEQFF. The chain links TRBV2 to TRBJ2-1, with 11 bases identical to TRBD2. From germline, CDR1 is SNHLY and CDR2 FYNNEI. V lost 6 bases and J lost 4; bases outside the gene matches: 11. The CDR3 covers 17 residues.

The V gene is TRBV28, the J gene TRBJ2-1; 9 bases map to TRBD2. From germline, CDR1 is MDHEN and CDR2 SYDVKM. Trimming removed 7 bases from V and 5 bases from J; junction bases left unmatched: 18. This CDR3 is built from 18 residues. Here the CDR3 reads CASTPWPSAGGLDNEQFF. CDR3 nucleotide sequence: TGTGCCAGCACCCCCTGGCCATCTGCGGGAGGGCTTGACAATGAGCAGTTCTTC.

The genes are TRBV6-6 and TRBJ1-5; D unclear. This CDR3 is 13 amino acids long. V was shortened by 0 bases and J by 9 bases, with 9 bases between the two germline ends. Germline V lookup: CDR1 MNHNY, CDR2 SVGAGI (reference sequence). CDR3 loop: CASSYSGLGPQHF. The CDR3 DNA is TGTGCCAGCAGTTACTCCGGTTTAGGGCCCCAGCATTTT.

The V gene is TRBV7-2, the J gene TRBJ2-1; 10 positions match TRBD2. CDR1 is SGHTA, CDR2 FQGNSA, per germline. The CDR3 is 16 amino acids. V shed 2 bases and J 11 bases; nucleotides not matched to a gene: 12. As DNA, the CDR3 is TGTGCCAGCAGCTTACTCCCTAGCGGGAGTGTGTATAAGCAGTTCTTC. This encodes CASSLLPSGSVYKQFF.

This clone has only one observation. The sample contains more than one DNA sequence encoding this CDR3. V and J are TRBV28 and TRBJ1-4; D possibly corresponds to TRBD1 (6 bases). The CDR3 spans 13 residues. V lost 6 bases to trimming and J lost 8 bases, with 13 bases between them. From germline, CDR1 is MDHEN and CDR2 SYDVKM. CDR3 DNA: TGTGCCAGCAGAGAGCAGGGGCGAGAAAAACTGTTTTTT. As protein: CASREQGREKLFF.

V gene TRBV7-3 combines with J gene TRBJ2-1; the match to TRBD2 covers 7 bases. After removal of 5 bases from V and 0 bases from J, the junction contained 4 bases not matched to a gene. Germline-derived CDR1 and CDR2 are SGHTA and FQGTGA. The CDR3 is made up of 15 amino acids. CDR3 sequence: CASSPAGSSYNEQFF. The CDR3 region has the DNA TGTGCCAGCAGCCCAGCGGGGAGCTCCTACAATGAGCAGTTCTTC.

CDR3 nucleotides: TGTGCCAGTAGTATAAGACTCTTTAGCAATCAGCCCCAGCATTTT. Encoded protein: CASSIRLFSNQPQHF. The J gene is TRBJ1-5, the V gene TRBV19; unclear D gene. Trimming took 2 bases from V and 0 from J, leaving 8 bases between them. Germline CDR1 LNHDA, CDR2 SQIVND (reference sequence). This CDR3 has 15 residues.

The table lists this clone with a count of one. This chain links TRBV19 with TRBJ2-7; 8 bases fit TRBD1. The germline V gene has CDR1 LNHDA and CDR2 SQIVND (reference sequence). The CDR3 length is 14 residues. J lost 0 bases, V lost 10 bases, and 8 bases had no gene match. The CDR3 DNA sequence: TGTGCCACCAAAGACAGGGGCGCCTCCTACGAGCAGTACTTC. It is translated as CATKDRGASYEQYF. The variable domain in full, with the rest retrieved from reference TRBV19 and TRBJ2-7, is DGGITQSPKYLFRKEGQNVTLSCEQNLNHDAMYWYRQDPGQGLRLIYYSQIVNDFQKGDIAEGYSVSREKKESFPLTVTSAQKNPTAFYLCATKDRGASYEQYFGPGTRLTVT.